The present T cell receptor (beta chain) was sequenced within a study of shared clonotypes between healthy human individuals. Study-level information: The cohort had a couple of women and a few men, ages 18 to 49.

Several immunoSEQ plates held equal portions of the genomic DNA taken from each subset. TCRdb keeps only in-frame clones here, not all; method: immunoSEQ multiplex PCR. The sample lists 450,000 to 500,000 clones; approximately 82% were seen once. Looked up from germline, CDR1 is SGHNT and CDR2 is YYREEE (reference sequence). The V gene lost 4 bases and the J gene lost 0 bases, with 7 bases spanning the gap. CDR3 size: 13 residues. Source material: PBMCs. This chain joins TRBV5-4 and TRBJ1-1; no firm D call. This receptor was taken from a woman in her thirties or forties in good health. Some clones in this sample may be carry-over from other donors' samples. The CDR3 protein is CASSPFMNTEAFF. CDR3 DNA: TGTGCCAGCAGCCCCTTTATGAACACTGAAGCTTTCTTT.